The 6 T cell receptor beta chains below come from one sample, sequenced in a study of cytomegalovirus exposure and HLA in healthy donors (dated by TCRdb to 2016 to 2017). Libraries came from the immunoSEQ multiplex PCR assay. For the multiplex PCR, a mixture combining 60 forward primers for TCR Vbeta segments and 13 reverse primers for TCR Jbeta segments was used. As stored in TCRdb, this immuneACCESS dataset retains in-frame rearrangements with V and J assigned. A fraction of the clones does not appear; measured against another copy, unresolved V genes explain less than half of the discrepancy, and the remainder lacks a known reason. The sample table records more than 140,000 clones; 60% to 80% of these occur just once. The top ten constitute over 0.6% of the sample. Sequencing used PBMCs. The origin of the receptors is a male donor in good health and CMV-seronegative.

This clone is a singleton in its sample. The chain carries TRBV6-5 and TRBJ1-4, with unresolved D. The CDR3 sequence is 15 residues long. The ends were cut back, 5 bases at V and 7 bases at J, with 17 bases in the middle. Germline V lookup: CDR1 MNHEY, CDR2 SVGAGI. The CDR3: CASSTAGGMAEKLFF. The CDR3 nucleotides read TGTGCCAGCAGTACCGCGGGAGGGATGGCTGAAAAACTGTTTTTT.

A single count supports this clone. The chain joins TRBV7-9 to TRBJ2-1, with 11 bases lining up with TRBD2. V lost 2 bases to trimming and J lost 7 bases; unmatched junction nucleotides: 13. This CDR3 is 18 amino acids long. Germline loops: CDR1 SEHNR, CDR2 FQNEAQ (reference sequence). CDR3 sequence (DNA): TGTGCCAGCAGCTTAAGAGGAGCTAGCGGGGGGCAATGGAATGAGCAGTTCTTC. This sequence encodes CASSLRGASGGQWNEQFF.

The CDR3 nucleotides are TGTGCCAGCAGTTTGACTCGGGACTCCTTCCAAGGGGAGCTGTTTTTT. Protein: CASSLTRDSFQGELFF. The V and J genes are TRBV28 and TRBJ2-2, with a weak D call TRBD2 (6 bases). This CDR3 is 16 amino acids long. Germline CDR1 and CDR2: MDHEN and SYDVKM. V lost 3 bases to trimming and J lost 8 bases, with 19 bases between them.

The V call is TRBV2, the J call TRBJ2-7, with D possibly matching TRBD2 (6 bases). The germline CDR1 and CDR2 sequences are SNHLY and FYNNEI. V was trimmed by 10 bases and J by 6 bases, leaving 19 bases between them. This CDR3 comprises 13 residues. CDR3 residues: CAIGDSRMGEQYF. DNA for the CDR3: TGTGCCATCGGGGACTCAAGAATGGGCGAGCAGTACTTC.

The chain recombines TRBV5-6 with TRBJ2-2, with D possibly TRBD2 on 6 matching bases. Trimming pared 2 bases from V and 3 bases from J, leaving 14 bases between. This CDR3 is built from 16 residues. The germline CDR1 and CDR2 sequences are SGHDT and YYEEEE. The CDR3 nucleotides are TGTGCCAGCAGCTTCATTGGGACTGTGGACACCGGGGAGCTGTTTTTT. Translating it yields CASSFIGTVDTGELFF.

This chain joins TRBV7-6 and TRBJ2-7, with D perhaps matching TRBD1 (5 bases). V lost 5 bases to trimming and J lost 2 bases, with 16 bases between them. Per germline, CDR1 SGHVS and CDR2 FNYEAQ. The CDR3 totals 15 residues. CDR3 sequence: CASSPTRQRTYEQYF. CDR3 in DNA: TGTGCCAGCAGCCCGACCCGACAGCGTACCTACGAGCAGTACTTC. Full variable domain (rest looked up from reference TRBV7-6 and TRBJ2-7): GAGVSQSPRYKVTKRGQDVALRCDPISGHVSLYWYRQALGQGPEFLTYFNYEAQQDKSGLPNDRFSAERPEGSISTLTIQRTEQRDSAMYRCASSPTRQRTYEQYFGPGTRLTVT.